The source of this TCR beta chain is a study of response to subunit inactivated influenza vaccine. Overall study results and limits: A suggestion made by the authors is that each seasonal influenza vaccination recruits few new T cells.

Comments on this clonotype: The antigen remains unidentified.

V was pared by 3 bases and J by 10 bases, with 20 bases between. Germline lookup yields CDR1 MNHNS and CDR2 SASEGT. The CDR3 has 15 residues. TCRdb independently ran MiXCR on the RT-PCR reads; one entry per CDR3 protein. The table lists roughly 760,000 distinct CDR3 sequences, less than 25% of them singletons. This sequence was found in a man aged 45-65 years who received an inactivated influenza vaccine. This chain joins TRBV6-1 and TRBJ2-3, with D uncertain. The source material was PBMCs from blood, sampled 4 to 6 days after vaccination. CDR3 in amino acids: CASSDGGDRFSAQYF. The CDR3, as DNA: TGTGCCAGCAGTGACGGCGGCGATAGGTTTTCAGCGCAGTATTTT.